The clone carrying this TCR beta chain appeared a single time. These data come from a study of blood T cell repertoires in COVID-19. Germline lookup yields CDR1 SQVTM and CDR2 ANQGSEA. V was pared by 5 bases and J by 4 bases, with 5 bases of the junction left unmatched. There are 15 residues in the CDR3. This table comes from immunoSEQ multiplex PCR, and its TCRdb copy is limited to in-frame clones, with some not included. The repertoire consists of 200,000 to 250,000 clones, with 88% occurring once and the leading ten covering about 6.7%. The receptor's source is a woman aged 25 to 39 with COVID-19, enrolled during active disease. What was sequenced was peripheral blood. The chain joins TRBV29-1 to TRBJ2-1; 13 nucleotides match TRBD2. The DNA of the CDR3 is TGCAGCGTTAGGACTAGCGGGAGACTTTACAATGAGCAGTTCTTC. Its protein is CSVRTSGRLYNEQFF.